This entry lists 13 T cell receptor beta chains sequenced from one sample in a study of beta chain features in type 1 diabetes. As every portion of the isolated RNA was reverse transcribed, the sequencing read expressed TCRB transcripts. Clones were sequenced by immunoSEQ multiplex PCR, and TCRdb holds only the in-frame ones, with some missing. The table records 110,000 to 150,000 clones, nearly 9.5% of them present only once. What was sequenced was central memory CD4+ T cells from blood. Source of these receptors: a man aged 18 to 29 in good health.

V gene TRBV5-8 combines with J gene TRBJ2-6; 9 bases map to TRBD1. The J segment lost 1 base and the V segment lost 4 bases, leaving 6 bases of the junction unmatched. The CDR3 is 17 residues long. Germline assignment: CDR1 SGHTS and CDR2 YDEGEE. CDR3 sequence reads: CASSGGTGLSGANVLTF. In DNA, the CDR3 is TGTGCCAGCAGCGGCGGGACAGGGTTATCTGGGGCCAACGTCCTGACTTTC.

The CDR3: CASSWGQGSGNTIYF. CDR3 in DNA: TGTGCCAGCAGTTGGGGGCAGGGTTCTGGAAACACCATATATTTT. The chain combines TRBV5-4 with TRBJ1-3; tentatively, D is TRBD1 (6 bases). The length of the CDR3 is 15 residues. Germline V lookup: CDR1 SGHNT, CDR2 YYREEE (reference sequence). V lost 5 bases, J lost 1 base, and 13 bases lay in between.

The rearrangement uses TRBV4-1 and TRBJ2-6; the D gene is possibly TRBD1 (5 bases). Germline assignment: CDR1 MGHRA and CDR2 YSYEKL. The V gene lost 0 bases and the J gene lost 1 base, with 13 bases spanning the gap. CDR3 length: 18 residues. In nucleotides, the CDR3 is TGCGCCAGCAGCCAAGATATACAGGTTGTATCTGGGGCCAACGTCCTGACTTTC. Protein product: CASSQDIQVVSGANVLTF.

A few counts support this clone. The chain links TRBV6-6 to TRBJ2-7; tentatively, D is TRBD1 (5 bases). Trimming took off 6 bases at V and 8 bases at J, with 8 bases between the two ends. The CDR3 runs to 10 residues. From germline, CDR1 is MNHNY and CDR2 SVGAGI (reference sequence). The CDR3 loop reads CASRQGKQYF. CDR3 nucleotides: TGTGCCAGCAGGCAGGGAAAGCAGTACTTC.

This clone has more than one count but fewer than ten. The V call is TRBV7-2, the J call TRBJ1-4; D unresolved. The V end was cut by 2 bases, the J end by 0 bases, with 4 bases between. The CDR3 covers 14 residues. The germline V gene has CDR1 SGHTA and CDR2 FQGNSA. CDR3 bases: TGTGCCAGCAGCTTACAGGCAACTAATGAAAAACTGTTTTTT. This encodes CASSLQATNEKLFF.

Only a few counts were recorded for this clone. The rearrangement joins TRBV7-6 to TRBJ1-5, with D unresolved. The ends were cut back, 3 bases at V and 5 bases at J, with 11 bases in the middle. CDR1 and CDR2 from the germline V gene are SGHVS and FNYEAQ. This CDR3 is built from 14 residues. The CDR3 is CASSFGPSDQPQHF. Here the CDR3 DNA reads TGTGCCAGCAGCTTTGGCCCTTCAGATCAGCCCCAGCATTTT.

This clone appeared a few times. The V gene is TRBV6-5, the J gene TRBJ1-2; weak D call: TRBD1 (6 bases). The CDR3 length is 13 residues. Looked up from germline, CDR1 is MNHEY and CDR2 is SVGAGI. Trimming shortened V by 6 bases and J by 8 bases, and 16 bases separated the two germline ends. Here the CDR3 DNA reads TGTGCCAGCAGCCCTGGACAGTATCCGGGCTACACCTTC. It encodes CASSPGQYPGYTF.

The V gene is TRBV2, the J gene TRBJ1-6, with 7 bases lining up with TRBD1. Germline lookup yields CDR1 SNHLY and CDR2 FYNNEI. This CDR3 has 15 amino acids. V lost 4 bases, J lost 9 bases, and 9 bases stayed unmatched. CDR3 DNA sequence: TGTGCCAGCAGTGGTCAACAGGGGTTGAGTTCACCCCTCCACTTT. It translates to CASSGQQGLSSPLHF.

Ten or more counts support this clone. The rearrangement uses TRBV13 and TRBJ2-3, with TRBD1 matching 8 bases. The trim removed 5 bases at V and 3 bases at J, leaving 4 bases unmatched. The CDR3 extends over 14 amino acids. Germline assignment: CDR1 PRHDT and CDR2 FYEKMQ (reference sequence). CDR3 nucleotide sequence: TGTGCCAGCAGCCTCCGGACAGGGACAGATACGCAGTATTTT. This codes for CASSLRTGTDTQYF.

This sequence joins TRBV18 and TRBJ1-5, with 8 bases aligning to TRBD1. This CDR3 spans 15 amino acids. V shed 6 bases, J shed 4 bases, and the junction held 8 bases outside the gene matches. CDR1 and CDR2 (germline): KGHSH, LQKENI. The CDR3: CASSTNRGGNQPQHF. Written as DNA, the CDR3 is TGTGCCAGCTCGACTAACAGGGGGGGTAATCAGCCCCAGCATTTT.

This clone was picked up a small number of times. The V and J genes are TRBV6-5 and TRBJ2-1, with D possibly TRBD1 on 6 matching bases. The CDR3 has 16 amino acids. Trimming stripped 2 bases from V and 6 bases from J, with 17 bases between. The germline gives CDR1 MNHEY, CDR2 SVGAGI. In DNA, the CDR3 is TGTGCCAGCAGTTACGTCTTCGGGACACAATCCAATGAGCAGTTCTTC. Translation: CASSYVFGTQSNEQFF.

This clone was counted only a few times. The chain carries TRBV7-9 and TRBJ2-5, with 9 bases matching TRBD2. V lost 4 bases, J lost 5 bases, and 8 bases stayed unmatched. Germline V gene lookup returns CDR1 SEHNR and CDR2 FQNEAQ (reference sequence). The CDR3 has 15 residues. This CDR3 reads CASSSGGGAGETQYF. CDR3 sequence (DNA): TGTGCCAGCAGCTCGGGCGGGGGGGCTGGTGAGACCCAGTACTTC.

The chain links TRBV29-1 to TRBJ2-6, with 8 nucleotides matching TRBD2. Germline V gives CDR1 SQVTM, CDR2 ANQGSEA. The CDR3 has 18 residues. V lost 2 bases to trimming and J lost 0 bases; unmatched junction nucleotides: 9. CDR3 DNA: TGCAGCGTTGAATTATTCGCGGGGGGAAGCTCTGGGGCCAACGTCCTGACTTTC. Its translation is CSVELFAGGSSGANVLTF.